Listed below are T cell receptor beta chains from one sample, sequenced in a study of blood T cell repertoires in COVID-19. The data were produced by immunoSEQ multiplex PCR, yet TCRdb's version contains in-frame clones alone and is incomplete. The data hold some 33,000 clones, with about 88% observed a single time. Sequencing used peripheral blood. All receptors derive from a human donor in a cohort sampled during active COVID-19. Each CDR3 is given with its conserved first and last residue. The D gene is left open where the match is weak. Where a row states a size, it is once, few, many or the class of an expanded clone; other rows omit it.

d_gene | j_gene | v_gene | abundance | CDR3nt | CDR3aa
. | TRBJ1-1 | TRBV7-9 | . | TGTGCCAGCAGCGTCGGTAAAATGAACACTGAAGCTTTCTTT | CASSVGKMNTEAFF
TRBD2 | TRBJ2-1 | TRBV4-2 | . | TGTGCCAGCAGCCCCCGGACTAGCGGGGACGAGCAGTTCTTC | CASSPRTSGDEQFF
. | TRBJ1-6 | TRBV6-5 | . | TGTGCCAGCAGTTACGGGGCAGGGGATTCACCCCTCCACTTT | CASSYGAGDSPLHF
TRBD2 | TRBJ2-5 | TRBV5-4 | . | TGTGCCAGCAGCTTGTCTAGCGGGGGGGCGAGAGAGACCCAGTACTTC | CASSLSSGGARETQYF
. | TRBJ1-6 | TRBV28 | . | TGTGCCAGCAGTTTCCCCAGTCGGGGAGGCTCACCCCTCCACTTT | CASSFPSRGGSPLHF
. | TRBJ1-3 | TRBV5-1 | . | TGCGCCAGCAGGGCCGGAAACACCATATATTTT | CASRAGNTIYF
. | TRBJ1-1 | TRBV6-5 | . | TGTGCCAGCAGTTACACGACTGCACAGGGCAACACTGAAGCTTTCTTT | CASSYTTAQGNTEAFF
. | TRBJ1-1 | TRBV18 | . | TGTGCCAGCTCACAGGGGGATGGTACTGAAGCTTTCTTT | CASSQGDGTEAFF
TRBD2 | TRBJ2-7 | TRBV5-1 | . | TGCGCCAGCAGCTTGTCTAGCGGGGGGTCCTCACCCTACGAGCAGTACTTC | CASSLSSGGSSPYEQYF
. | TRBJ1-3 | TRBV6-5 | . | TGTGCCAGCAGTTACTCGAGGAACCCCACGGGAAACACCATATATTTT | CASSYSRNPTGNTIYF
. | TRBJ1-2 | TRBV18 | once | TGTGCCAGCTCACCACCGGCAAGCCTCGGGGGCTACACCTTC | CASSPPASLGGYTF
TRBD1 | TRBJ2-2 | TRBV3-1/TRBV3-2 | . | TGTGCCAGCAGTCGTACCGGGACAGGGAAGAACACCGGGGAGCTGTTTTTT | CASSRTGTGKNTGELFF
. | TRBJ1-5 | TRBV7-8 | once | TGTGCCAGCAGCTTACGTCGAGACAGATCCAATCAGCCCCAGCATTTT | CASSLRRDRSNQPQHF
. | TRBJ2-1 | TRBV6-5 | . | TGTGCCAGCAGCCGGGACAATGAGCAGTTCTTC | CASSRDNEQFF
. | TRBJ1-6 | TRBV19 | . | TGTGCCAGTAGGATGGGGGGTGATTCACCCCTCCACTTT | CASRMGGDSPLHF
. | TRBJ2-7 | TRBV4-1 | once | TGCGCCAGCAGCCCGCTCGGGCAGGGCGGCGAGCAGTACTTC | CASSPLGQGGEQYF
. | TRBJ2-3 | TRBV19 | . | TGTGCCAGTAGTATGATAGGGGTGACAGATACGCAGTATTTT | CASSMIGVTDTQYF
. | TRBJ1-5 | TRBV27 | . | TGTGCCAGCAGTCCATCGACAGGCTTGAAAGAGCCCCAGCATTTT | CASSPSTGLKEPQHF
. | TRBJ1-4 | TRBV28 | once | TGTGCCACCCGTAATCCGTCTGCAACTAATGAAAAACTGTTTTTT | CATRNPSATNEKLFF
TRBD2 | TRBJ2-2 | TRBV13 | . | TGTGCCAGCAGCTTAGGCGGTAGCGGGGGTACCGGGGAGCTGTTTTTT | CASSLGGSGGTGELFF
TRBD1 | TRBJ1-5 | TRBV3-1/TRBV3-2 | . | TGTGCCAGCAGCCAAGCCAGGGGGAACCAGCCCCAGCATTTT | CASSQARGNQPQHF
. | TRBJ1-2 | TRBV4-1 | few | TGCGCCAGCAGCCAAGATATTAACAGGGAGGGTGGCTACACCTTC | CASSQDINREGGYTF
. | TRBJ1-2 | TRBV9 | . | TGTGCCAGCAGCGTAGGTGGGGCAGTTGGCTATGGCTACACCTTC | CASSVGGAVGYGYTF
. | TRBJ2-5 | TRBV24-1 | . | TGTGCCACCAGTGATACAGGCGCTCATGAGACCCAGTACTTC | CATSDTGAHETQYF
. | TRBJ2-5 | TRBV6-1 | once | TGTGCCAGCAGTGAAGAAGCTAATGAAGAGACCCAGTACTTC | CASSEEANEETQYF
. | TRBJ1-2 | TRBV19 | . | TGTGCCAGTAGTAGGGACACCGCTCTTAACTATGGCTACACCTTC | CASSRDTALNYGYTF
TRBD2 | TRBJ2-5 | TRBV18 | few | TGTGCCAGCTCACCAGCCTCTAGCGGGGGGGCCCAAGAGACCCAGTACTTC | CASSPASSGGAQETQYF
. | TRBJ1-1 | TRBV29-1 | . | TGCAGCGCCCTACAGGGCCTTAGCACTGAAGCTTTCTTT | CSALQGLSTEAFF
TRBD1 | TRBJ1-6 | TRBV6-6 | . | TGTGCCAGCCGAACAGGGGGGTTGAGTTCACCCCTCCACTTT | CASRTGGLSSPLHF
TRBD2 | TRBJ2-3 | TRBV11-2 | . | TGTGCCAGCTCCGGACTAGCGGGCACAGATACGCAGTATTTT | CASSGLAGTDTQYF
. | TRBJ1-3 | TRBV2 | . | TGTGCCAGCAGTGAATCGGGGAGGGGGAGAAACACCATATATTTT | CASSESGRGRNTIYF
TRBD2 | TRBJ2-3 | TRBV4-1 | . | TGCGCCAGCAGCCGAGAACTAGCGGGGGGTATCACAGATACGCAGTATTTT | CASSRELAGGITDTQYF
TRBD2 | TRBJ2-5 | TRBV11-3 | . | TGTGCCAGCAGCTACGGGACTAGCGGGGGAGAGACCCAGTACTTC | CASSYGTSGGETQYF
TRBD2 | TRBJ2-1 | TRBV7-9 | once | TGTGCCAGCAGCACCACTAGCGGGGGATCCTACAATGAGCAGTTCTTC | CASSTTSGGSYNEQFF
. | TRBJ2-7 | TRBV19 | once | TGTGCCAGTAGTATACAGGCAGGGTTCCACGAGCAGTACTTC | CASSIQAGFHEQYF
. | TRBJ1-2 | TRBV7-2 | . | TGTGCCAGCAACAGGGACGGAAGCAACTATGGCTACACCTTC | CASNRDGSNYGYTF
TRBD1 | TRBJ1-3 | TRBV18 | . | TGTGCCAGCTCACCGGACAGGGCGATCTCTGGAAACACCATATATTTT | CASSPDRAISGNTIYF
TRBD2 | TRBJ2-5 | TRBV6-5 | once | TGTGCCAGCAGTAAACTAGCGGGGGGTGGTGAGACCCAGTACTTC | CASSKLAGGGETQYF
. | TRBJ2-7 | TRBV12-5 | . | TGTGCTAGTGGTATGGGACTCCTACTCTCCTACGAGCAGTACTTC | CASGMGLLLSYEQYF
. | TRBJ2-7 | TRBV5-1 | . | TGCGCCAGCAGCTCACAGGGTGCCTACGAGCAGTACTTC | CASSSQGAYEQYF
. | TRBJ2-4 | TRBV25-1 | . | TGTGCCAGCAGTGAACAGGGTAACATTCAGTACTTC | CASSEQGNIQYF
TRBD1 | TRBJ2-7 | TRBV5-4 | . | TGTGCCAGCAGCTGGGACAGCTCCTACGAGCAGTACTTC | CASSWDSSYEQYF
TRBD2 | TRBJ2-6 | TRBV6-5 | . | TGTGCCAGCGCCGCGGGGGGCTCTGGGGCCAACGTCCTGACTTTC | CASAAGGSGANVLTF
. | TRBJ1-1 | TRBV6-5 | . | TGTGCCACCTCACGTGGACACCCGTCTGAAGCTTTCTTT | CATSRGHPSEAFF
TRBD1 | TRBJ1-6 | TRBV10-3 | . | TGTGCCATCAGACCCGGGACAGATAATTCACCCCTCCACTTT | CAIRPGTDNSPLHF
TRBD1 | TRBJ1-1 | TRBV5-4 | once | TGTGCCAGCAGCTTTGGGTCAGGGGGCACTGAAGCTTTCTTT | CASSFGSGGTEAFF
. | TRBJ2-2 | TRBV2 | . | TGTGCCAGCAGTTTAAACGACAGGTCCGGGGAGCTGTTTTTT | CASSLNDRSGELFF
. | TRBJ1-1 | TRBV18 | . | TGTGCCAGCTCACCCCTAACGATCCTTGAGGACACTGAAGCTTTCTTT | CASSPLTILEDTEAFF
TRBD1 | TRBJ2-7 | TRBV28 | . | TGTGCCAGCAGTGGACAGGGTTACCCCTACGAGCAGTACTTC | CASSGQGYPYEQYF
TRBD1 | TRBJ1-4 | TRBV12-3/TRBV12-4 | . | TGTGCCTCCGGCAGGGGGTCGGGGGAAAAACTGTTTTTT | CASGRGSGEKLFF
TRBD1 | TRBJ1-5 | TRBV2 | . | TGTGCCAGCAGTGAAGCAGGGGGCAGACAGCCCCAGCATTTT | CASSEAGGRQPQHF
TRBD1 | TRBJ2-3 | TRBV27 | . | TGTGCCAGCAGTGAACGGGACAGGGTTGAAGATACGCAGTATTTT | CASSERDRVEDTQYF
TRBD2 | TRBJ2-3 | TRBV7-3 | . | TGTGCCAGCAGCTCCGCTCCACTAGCGGGGGGCACAGATACGCAGTATTTT | CASSSAPLAGGTDTQYF
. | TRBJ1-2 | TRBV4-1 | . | TGCGCCAGCAGCCAATCGACTGCTGCTAACTATGGCTACACCTTC | CASSQSTAANYGYTF
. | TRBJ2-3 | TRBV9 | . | TGTGCCAGCAGCGTAGACTTGACGGGGGGCACAGATACGCAGTATTTT | CASSVDLTGGTDTQYF
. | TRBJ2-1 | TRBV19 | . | TGTGCCAGTAGTATACAGGGGCCTTACAATGAGCAGTTCTTC | CASSIQGPYNEQFF
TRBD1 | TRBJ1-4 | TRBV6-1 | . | TGTGCCAGCAGTGAAGCGACAGGGGCTGGTGAAAAACTGTTTTTT | CASSEATGAGEKLFF
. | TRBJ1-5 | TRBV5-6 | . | TGTGCCAGCAGCTTGGTCGATCAGCCCCAGCATTTT | CASSLVDQPQHF
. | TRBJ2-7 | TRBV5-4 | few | TGTGCCAGCAGCTTCGGCAGGGCGAGGCCAGACGAGCAGTACTTC | CASSFGRARPDEQYF